This entry describes one T cell receptor (beta chain). Its antigen is unidentified. Germline lookup yields CDR1 MNHNS and CDR2 SASEGT. With 4 bases removed from V and 3 bases from J, the gap between germline ends came to 7 bases. This CDR3 has 12 amino acids. The data were obtained in a study of response to subunit inactivated influenza vaccine. Findings and caveats of the study: Authors suggested each seasonal influenza vaccination recruits few new T cells.

Each CDR3 protein is one row after TCRdb ran MiXCR on the RT-PCR reads. The sample has 590,000 or so distinct CDR3 sequences, approximately 14% seen once. The receptor's source is a man aged 45 to 65 who received an inactivated influenza vaccine. The sequenced sample was PBMCs from blood, obtained around two weeks before vaccination. This chain links TRBV6-1 with TRBJ2-7, with unresolved D. CDR3 loop: CASSVGSYEQYF. DNA of the CDR3: TGTGCCAGCAGTGTGGGCAGCTACGAGCAGTACTTC.